The text below deals with one TCR beta chain. The antigen is undetermined. Sequenced by immunoSEQ multiplex PCR; TCRdb stores in-frame clones only, minus some. Of around 15,000 clones in the sample, approximately 88% were seen once. This record belongs to a study of follicular helper T cells after annual influenza vaccination. Overall study findings and caveats: Day 7 ICOS+CD38+ clones were most often found later in ICOS-CD38- cTfh cells.

The time point denotes: 2014-2015 season, 7 days after vaccination. Community-dwelling subjects without influenza vaccination in the prior 6 months were enrolled. The clonotype comes from an adult who received the influenza vaccine. Source: CXCR5+ CD38- circulating T follicular helper cells from blood, taken 7 days after influenza vaccination. Documented subset: circulating Tfh, non-naive CD4+CXCR5+PD-1+ (ICOS+CD38+ or ICOS-CD38-).

The CDR3 DNA is TGTGCCAGCAGCCAAGATCCCCGGGGGGCGCTTGACAATGAGCAGTTCTTC. Residues: CASSQDPRGALDNEQFF. V gene TRBV4-2 combines with J gene TRBJ2-1; tentatively, D is TRBD2 (7 bases). V dropped 0 bases and J dropped 5 bases, with 17 bases sitting between them. The length of the CDR3 is 17 residues. Germline loops: CDR1 LGHNA, CDR2 YNFKEQ.